Described below is a single TCR beta chain sequence and its context. Its antigen remains unidentified. Vbeta (60) and Jbeta (13) primers were used in the PCR. The method was immunoSEQ multiplex PCR; TCRdb's version includes in-frame clones alone and lacks a portion of them. The sample lists about 110,000 clones; more than 75% were seen once. This entry comes from a study of cytomegalovirus exposure and HLA in healthy donors. Study information: Of fewer than 450 genotyped donors, roughly 80% clustered with self-reported Caucasian donors.

Germline values: CDR1 LNHDA, CDR2 SQIVND (reference sequence). Unmatched junction bases numbered 7, after V lost 5 bases and J lost 4 bases. The CDR3 runs 14 residues. Study-level findings and limits: In vitro testing confirmed a few CMV-associated chains as specific for CMV antigens.

The V gene is TRBV19, the J gene TRBJ1-2, with 7 bases identical to TRBD1. The sequenced sample consisted of PBMCs. The receptor was derived from a man aged 40-50 years in good health and CMV-seronegative. CDR3 amino acids: CASSAAGTAYGYTF. CDR3 bases: TGTGCCAGTAGTGCGGCCGGGACAGCCTATGGCTACACCTTC.